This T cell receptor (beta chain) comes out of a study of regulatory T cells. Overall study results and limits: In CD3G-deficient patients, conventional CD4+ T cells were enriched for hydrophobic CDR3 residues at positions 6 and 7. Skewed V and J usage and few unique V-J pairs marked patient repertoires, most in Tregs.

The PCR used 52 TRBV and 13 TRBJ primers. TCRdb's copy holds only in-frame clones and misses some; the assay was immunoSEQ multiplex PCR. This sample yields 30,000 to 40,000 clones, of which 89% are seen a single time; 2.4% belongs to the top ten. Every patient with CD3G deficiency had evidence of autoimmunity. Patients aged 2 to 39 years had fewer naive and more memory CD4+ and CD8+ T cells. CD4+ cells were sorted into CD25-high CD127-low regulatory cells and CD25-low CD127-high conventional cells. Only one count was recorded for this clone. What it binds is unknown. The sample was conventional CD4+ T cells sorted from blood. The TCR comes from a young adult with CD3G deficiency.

The CDR3 loop is CASSAKGTGGSYEQYF. In DNA, the CDR3 is TGTGCCAGCAGTGCAAAAGGGACAGGGGGATCCTACGAGCAGTACTTC. V is TRBV6-1 and J is TRBJ2-7; TRBD1 matches at 11 bases. Per germline, CDR1 MNHNS and CDR2 SASEGT. This CDR3 comprises 16 residues. V shed 4 bases, J shed 1 base, and the junction held 6 bases outside the gene matches.